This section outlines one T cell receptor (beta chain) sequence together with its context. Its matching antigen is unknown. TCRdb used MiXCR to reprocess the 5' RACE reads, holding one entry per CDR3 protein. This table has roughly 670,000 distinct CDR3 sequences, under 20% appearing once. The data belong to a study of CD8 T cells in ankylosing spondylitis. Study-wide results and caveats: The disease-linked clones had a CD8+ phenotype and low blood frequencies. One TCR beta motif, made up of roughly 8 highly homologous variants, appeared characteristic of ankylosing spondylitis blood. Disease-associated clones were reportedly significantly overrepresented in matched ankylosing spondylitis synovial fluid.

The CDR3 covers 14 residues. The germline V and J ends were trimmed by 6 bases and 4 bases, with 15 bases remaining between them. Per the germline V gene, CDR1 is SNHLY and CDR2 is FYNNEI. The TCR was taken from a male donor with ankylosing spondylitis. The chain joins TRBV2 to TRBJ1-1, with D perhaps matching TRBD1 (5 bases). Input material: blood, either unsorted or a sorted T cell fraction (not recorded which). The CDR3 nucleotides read TGTGCCAGCAGCCCGGGACGATTGAGCACTGAAGCTTTCTTT. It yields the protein CASSPGRLSTEAFF.